This TCR beta chain was profiled in a study of blood T cell repertoires in COVID-19. About the research overall: PBMCs, B-cell-depleted T cells, or T cells were the source of the cDNA or gDNA that made up the material.

Original handling: The authors estimated nucleated cell counts from reference gene primer amplification. This table comes from immunoSEQ multiplex PCR, and its TCRdb copy is limited to in-frame clones, with some not included. D and trimming were read from the DNA, whereas the V and J calls and clone size are those reported in that table. The repertoire consists of roughly 55,000 clones, with around 80% occurring once and the leading ten covering 8.5% to 10%. Germline CDR1 is GTSNPN and CDR2 is SVGIG (reference sequence). V lost 5 bases and J lost 0, with 14 bases in between. This CDR3 is built from 15 residues.

This TCR was sampled from a human donor in a cohort sampled during active COVID-19. The specimen was peripheral blood. This chain connects TRBV30 to TRBJ2-1; no reliable D call. The CDR3: CAWGFFPGSYNEQFF. DNA for the CDR3: TGTGCCTGGGGGTTTTTCCCGGGCTCCTACAATGAGCAGTTCTTC. The full variable domain, rest sourced from reference TRBV30 and TRBJ2-1, is SQTIHQWPATLVQPVGSPLSLECTVEGTSNPNLYWYRQAAGRGLQLLFYSVGIGQISSEVPQNLSASRPQDRQFILSSKKLLLSDSGFYLCAWGFFPGSYNEQFFGPGTRLTVL.